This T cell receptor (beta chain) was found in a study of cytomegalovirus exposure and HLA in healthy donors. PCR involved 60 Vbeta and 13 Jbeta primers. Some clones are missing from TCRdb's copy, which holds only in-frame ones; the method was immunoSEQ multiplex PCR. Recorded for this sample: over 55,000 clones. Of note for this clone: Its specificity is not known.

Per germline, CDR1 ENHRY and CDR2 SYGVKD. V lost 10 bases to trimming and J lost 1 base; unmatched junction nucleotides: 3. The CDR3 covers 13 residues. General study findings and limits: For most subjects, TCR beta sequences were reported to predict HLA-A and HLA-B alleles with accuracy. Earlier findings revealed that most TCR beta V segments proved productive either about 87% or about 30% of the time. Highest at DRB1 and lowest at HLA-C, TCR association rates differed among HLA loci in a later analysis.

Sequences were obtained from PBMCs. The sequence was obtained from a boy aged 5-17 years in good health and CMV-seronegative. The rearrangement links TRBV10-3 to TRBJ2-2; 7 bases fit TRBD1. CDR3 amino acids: CATGQENTGELFF. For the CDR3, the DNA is TGTGCCACCGGACAGGAGAACACCGGGGAGCTGTTTTTT.